The TCR beta chain described here comes from a study of cytomegalovirus exposure and HLA in healthy donors. Turning to the study itself: Findings of an earlier analysis included roughly 110 million unique TCR beta sequences from 190 million or so T cells. The Caucasian-associated ancestry cluster contained around four fifths of the roughly 390 genotyped donors. Study results and caveats: The study listed 150 to 200 cytomegalovirus-associated TCR beta chains.

In the PCR, 60 Vbeta and 13 Jbeta primers were used. Some clones are missing from TCRdb's copy, which holds only in-frame ones; the method was immunoSEQ multiplex PCR. The sample contains approximately 120,000 clones, around four fifths of which appear only once. On this clone itself: Its antigen remains unknown.

Germline CDR1 reads SGHTS; CDR2 reads YDEGEE. The length of the CDR3 is 17 residues. Trimming cost V 0 bases and J 5 bases; bases outside gene matches: 13. The TCR originated in a man aged 18 to 29 in good health and CMV-seropositive. The chain uses TRBV5-8 and TRBJ1-2; 7 bases agree with TRBD1. What was sequenced was PBMCs. CDR3 sequence: CASSLVQGVTALYGYTF. CDR3 bases: TGTGCCAGCAGCTTGGTTCAGGGGGTGACCGCTTTGTATGGCTACACCTTC.